Reported below is one T cell receptor (beta chain). Donors were healthy HIV-negative adults without recent acute infections or vaccinations. The test was conducted at deep level. TCRdb's copy holds only in-frame clones and misses some; the assay was immunoSEQ multiplex PCR. This sample has a few million clones, with more than 90% found just once. This entry belongs to a study of shared clonotypes between healthy human individuals. Study-level background: Used for every donor were three CD4 naive, three CD4 memory, two CD8 naive and one CD8 memory plate.

The clonotype was recovered from a man younger than 30 in good health. Sequencing was done on a sample of naive CD4+ T cells sorted from blood. The subset was: CD45RA+ positively selected.

DNA for the CDR3: TGTGCCAGCAGTGAACAGGGGGTGGGTGAGCAGTTCTTC. It codes for CASSEQGVGEQFF. The chain carries TRBV2 and TRBJ2-1; the match to TRBD1 covers 7 bases. Germline V gene data show CDR1 as SNHLY and CDR2 as FYNNEI. This CDR3 comprises 13 residues. V shed 2 bases, J shed 9 bases, and the junction held 4 bases outside the gene matches.